This TCR beta chain was sequenced in a study of blood T cell repertoires in COVID-19. In the study overall: Donors in Cohort 3 who had recovered were those with two negative PCRs, healthcare professional clearance, or resolution of their symptoms.

The assay was immunoSEQ multiplex PCR, and TCRdb's table has in-frame clones only and misses some. The data contain roughly 140,000 clones, over 75% of them singletons. Participants' own reports of clinical history determined their cohort assignment. The germline V and J ends were trimmed by 0 bases and 0 bases, with 6 bases remaining between them. Germline CDR1 LNHNV, CDR2 YYDKDF (reference sequence). The CDR3 covers 16 residues. The chain joins TRBV15 to TRBJ2-6; D is possibly TRBD1 (5 bases). The sequencing input was PBMCs or T cells enriched from blood (not recorded which). This clonotype was sampled from a man in his forties or fifties in a cohort exposed to, infected with or recovered from COVID-19 (not recorded which). CDR3 sequence: CATSRDRASGANVLTF. The CDR3 DNA sequence: TGTGCCACCAGCAGAGACAGGGCCTCTGGGGCCAACGTCCTGACTTTC.